The 20 T cell receptor beta chains in this list originate from one sample, sequenced in a study of cytomegalovirus exposure and HLA in healthy donors. 60 Vbeta and 13 Jbeta primers were used in PCR. Some clones are missing from TCRdb's copy, which holds only in-frame ones; the method was immunoSEQ multiplex PCR. The sample consists of 150,000 to 200,000 clones, approximately 80% of them appearing once. Sequencing used PBMCs. The origin of the receptors is a woman under 30 in good health and CMV-seronegative.

The chain has TRBV15 and TRBJ2-7, with a tentative D call TRBD2 (6 bases). V lost 3 bases to trimming and J lost 5 bases, with 17 bases between them. The CDR3 is 15 amino acids. Germline V gene data show CDR1 as LNHNV and CDR2 as YYDKDF (reference sequence). CDR3 nucleotide sequence: TGTGCCACCAGCAGTCCGGGACTCCGGGAGCACGAGCAGTACTTC. This codes for CATSSPGLREHEQYF.

The V gene is TRBV19, the J gene TRBJ2-5; D may be TRBD1 (6 bases). CDR1 and CDR2 from the germline V gene are LNHDA and SQIVND (reference sequence). The CDR3 is made up of 12 amino acids. Deletions cut 8 bases from V and 5 bases from J, with 12 bases between. The CDR3 is CASGRGYETQYF. The DNA for the CDR3 is TGTGCCAGTGGCAGGGGTTACGAGACCCAGTACTTC.

The chain combines TRBV5-5 with TRBJ2-2, with 9 bases aligning to TRBD1. Germline V CDR1 and CDR2: SGHKS, YYEKEE (reference sequence). The CDR3 length is 16 residues. The V segment lost 4 bases and the J segment 1 base; nucleotides outside the gene matches: 5. In DNA form, the CDR3 reads TGTGCCAGCAGCGCGGGACAGGGCTTGAACACCGGGGAGCTGTTTTTT. Protein sequence: CASSAGQGLNTGELFF.

The chain carries TRBV7-9 and TRBJ2-7, with 10 positions matching TRBD2. J lost 2 bases, V lost 5 bases, and 6 bases had no gene match. Germline CDR1 SEHNR, CDR2 FQNEAQ (reference sequence). CDR3 size: 15 residues. The CDR3 loop is CASSAGTSEAYEQYF. The CDR3 DNA follows: TGTGCCAGCAGCGCCGGGACTAGCGAAGCCTACGAGCAGTACTTC. Full variable domain (remainder filled in from reference TRBV7-9 and TRBJ2-7): DTGVSQNPRHKITKRGQNVTFRCDPISEHNRLYWYRQTLGQGPEFLTYFQNEAQLEKSRLLSDRFSAERPKGSFSTLEIQRTEQGDSAMYLCASSAGTSEAYEQYFGPGTRLTVT.

The chain links TRBV5-1 to TRBJ1-2; D possibly corresponds to TRBD1 (5 bases). The germline V and J ends were trimmed by 3 bases and 1 base, with 7 bases remaining between them. Germline CDR1 is SGHRS and CDR2 is YFSETQ. This CDR3 spans 13 amino acids. The CDR3 here is CASSSTVNYGYTF. The CDR3 DNA reads TGCGCCAGCAGCTCGACAGTTAACTATGGCTACACCTTC.

The rearrangement uses TRBV7-2 and TRBJ2-3, with D perhaps matching TRBD2 (5 bases). CDR3 length: 14 residues. Germline V lookup: CDR1 SGHTA, CDR2 FQGNSA. V shed 5 bases and J shed 6 bases, with 15 bases lying between them. The CDR3 DNA is TGTGCCAGCAGCACCGGACTCGGTCGGGATACGCAGTATTTT. Protein product: CASSTGLGRDTQYF.

The rearrangement uses TRBV7-2 and TRBJ2-5; TRBD2 might be the D (6 bases). There are 15 residues in the CDR3. Per germline, CDR1 SGHTA and CDR2 FQGNSA. V was trimmed by 7 bases and J by 5 bases, leaving 20 bases between them. The CDR3 loop is CASTPGGDDGETQYF. CDR3 bases: TGTGCCAGCACCCCAGGAGGGGACGACGGTGAGACCCAGTACTTC. The full variable domain, in which reference TRBV7-2 and TRBJ2-5 provide the parts outside the CDR3, is GAGVSQSPSNKVTEKGKDVELRCDPISGHTALYWYRQSLGQGLEFLIYFQGNSAPDKSGLPSDRFSAERTGGSVSTLTIQRTQQEDSAVYLCASTPGGDDGETQYFGPGTRLLVL.

The chain employs TRBV29-1 and TRBJ2-4; TRBD1 might be the D (6 bases). With 6 bases removed from V and 8 bases from J, the gap between germline ends came to 23 bases. CDR1 is SQVTM and CDR2 is ANQGSEA in the germline V gene. The length of the CDR3 is 15 residues. Here the CDR3 DNA reads TGCAGCGTCGGGCTTTATACAGGGTATCAGGACATTCAGTACTTC. It specifies CSVGLYTGYQDIQYF.

This clone was counted only a few times. J is TRBJ1-2 and V is TRBV6-5; 7 bases map to TRBD1. The V gene's germline CDR1 is MNHEY and CDR2 SVGAGI. The CDR3 loop spans 12 amino acids. Trimming removed 6 bases from V and 2 bases from J; junction bases left unmatched: 0. Written as DNA, the CDR3 is TGTGCCAGCAGGACAGGGAACTATGGCTACACCTTC. Its protein is CASRTGNYGYTF.

The chain links TRBV27 to TRBJ2-5; 9 positions agree with TRBD1. The CDR3 runs 16 residues. Looked up from germline, CDR1 is MNHEY and CDR2 is SMNVEV (reference sequence). Trimming took 5 bases from V and 1 from J; bases not matched to a gene: 8. In nucleotides, the CDR3 is TGTGCCAGCAGTCCCCGGACAGGGGTTTTCCAAGAGACCCAGTACTTC. Translation: CASSPRTGVFQETQYF.

This clone was counted only a few times. V and J are TRBV6-1 and TRBJ1-1, with D unclear. V lost 1 base and J lost 0, with 9 bases in between. The germline V gene encodes CDR1 MNHNS and CDR2 SASEGT. The CDR3 length is 15 residues. The CDR3 DNA sequence: TGTGCCAGCAGTGAAGGGTGGCAGATGAACACTGAAGCTTTCTTT. Translating it yields CASSEGWQMNTEAFF.

V usage is TRBV27 and J usage is TRBJ1-5, with 7 bases lining up with TRBD1. This CDR3 has 15 amino acids. V shed 2 bases, J shed 5 bases, and the junction held 6 bases outside the gene matches. Germline assignment: CDR1 MNHEY and CDR2 SMNVEV (reference sequence). CDR3 protein: CASSLEAGGDQPQHF. The CDR3 DNA reads as TGTGCCAGCAGTTTAGAGGCAGGGGGTGATCAGCCCCAGCATTTT.

V and J are TRBV7-2 and TRBJ1-5; possible D gene TRBD1, 6 bases. V lost 5 bases and J lost 6, with 17 bases in between. Germline V lookup: CDR1 SGHTA, CDR2 FQGNSA. The CDR3 covers 15 residues. The DNA of the CDR3 is TGTGCCAGCAGCGGCCGGGACACACCTGTTCAGCCCCAGCATTTT. Translated, it gives CASSGRDTPVQPQHF.

The chain joins TRBV18 to TRBJ2-2, with D unresolved. Germline V gene lookup returns CDR1 KGHSH and CDR2 LQKENI. V lost 2 bases to trimming and J lost 5 bases, with 9 bases between them. The CDR3 length is 14 residues. The CDR3 DNA reads TGTGCCAGCTCACCAGCGCAACTAACCGGGGAGCTGTTTTTT. It encodes CASSPAQLTGELFF. Using reference TRBV18 and TRBJ2-2 for the parts outside the CDR3, the full variable domain is NAGVMQNPRHLVRRRGQEARLRCSPMKGHSHVYWYRQLPEEGLKFMVYLQKENIIDESGMPKERFSAEFPKEGPSILRIQQVVRGDSAAYFCASSPAQLTGELFFGEGSRLTVL.

The chain is built from TRBV6-5 and TRBJ1-5; D is ambiguous. This CDR3 is built from 11 residues. Trimming cost V 5 bases and J 4 bases, with 3 bases left between them. Germline V gives CDR1 MNHEY, CDR2 SVGAGI. The CDR3 spells CASSQNQPQHF. The DNA for the CDR3 is TGTGCCAGCAGTCAGAATCAGCCCCAGCATTTT.

J is TRBJ1-1 and V is TRBV6-5; the D gene is possibly TRBD1 (6 bases). CDR1 is MNHEY and CDR2 is SVGAGI in the germline V gene. The CDR3 is made up of 15 amino acids. The V end lost 0 bases, the J end lost 3 bases, and 11 bases lay between the germline ends. CDR3 protein: CASSYSGGADTEAFF. The CDR3 coding sequence is TGTGCCAGCAGTTACTCCGGGGGGGCCGACACTGAAGCTTTCTTT.

The genes are TRBV4-3 and TRBJ2-7, with a possible D match to TRBD2 (6 bases). Germline values: CDR1 LGHNA, CDR2 YSLEER. V lost 0 bases and J lost 5, with 11 bases in between. The CDR3 spans 14 residues. CDR3 in amino acids: CASSQDRGKDEQYF. CDR3 DNA sequence: TGCGCCAGCAGCCAAGATCGCGGGAAGGACGAGCAGTACTTC.

This clone has only a few counts. This chain joins TRBV7-2 and TRBJ2-1; TRBD1 is a possible D gene (5 bases). The CDR3 covers 13 residues. Trimming stripped 1 base from V and 10 bases from J, with 11 bases between. Germline values: CDR1 SGHTA, CDR2 FQGNSA. The chain's CDR3 is CASSLDGAGEQFF. For the CDR3, the DNA is TGTGCCAGCAGCTTAGATGGGGCAGGAGAGCAGTTCTTC.

This rearrangement joins TRBV10-1 to TRBJ2-7, with 8 bases identical to TRBD1. V trimming: 3 bases; J trimming: 9 bases; junction bases outside the gene matches: 10. The germline CDR1 and CDR2 sequences are WNHNN and SYGVQD (reference sequence). There are 14 residues in the CDR3. The CDR3 spells CASSDSAGGKVQYF. The CDR3 nucleotides are TGCGCCAGCAGTGATTCGGCAGGGGGCAAGGTGCAGTACTTC.

The chain carries TRBV7-2 and TRBJ2-3, with 8 positions matching TRBD1. The CDR3 has 16 amino acids. Losses at the gene ends were 1 base for V and 6 bases for J; bases not matched to a gene: 9. From germline, CDR1 is SGHTA and CDR2 FQGNSA. CDR3 DNA: TGTGCCAGCAGCTTAGACGTCAGGGGGCTCGGGGATACGCAGTATTTT. Translation: CASSLDVRGLGDTQYF. The whole variable domain, filled in from reference TRBV7-2 and TRBJ2-3, reads GAGVSQSPSNKVTEKGKDVELRCDPISGHTALYWYRQSLGQGLEFLIYFQGNSAPDKSGLPSDRFSAERTGGSVSTLTIQRTQQEDSAVYLCASSLDVRGLGDTQYFGPGTRLTVL.